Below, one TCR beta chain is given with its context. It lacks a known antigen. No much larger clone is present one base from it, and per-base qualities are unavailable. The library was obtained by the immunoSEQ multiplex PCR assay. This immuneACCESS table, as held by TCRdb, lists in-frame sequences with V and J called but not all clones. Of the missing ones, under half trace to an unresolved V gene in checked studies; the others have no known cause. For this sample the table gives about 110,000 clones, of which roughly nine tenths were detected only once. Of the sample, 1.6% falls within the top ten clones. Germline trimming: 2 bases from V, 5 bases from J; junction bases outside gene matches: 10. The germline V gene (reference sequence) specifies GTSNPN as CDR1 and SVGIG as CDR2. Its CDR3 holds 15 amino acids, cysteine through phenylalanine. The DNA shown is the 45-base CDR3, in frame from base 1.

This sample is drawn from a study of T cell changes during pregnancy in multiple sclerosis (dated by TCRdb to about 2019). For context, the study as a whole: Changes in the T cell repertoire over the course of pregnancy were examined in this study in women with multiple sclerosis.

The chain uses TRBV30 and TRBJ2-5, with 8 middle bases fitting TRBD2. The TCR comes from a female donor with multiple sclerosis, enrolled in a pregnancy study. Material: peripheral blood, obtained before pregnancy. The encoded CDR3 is CAWSLGTRARETQYF. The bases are TGTGCCTGGAGTCTCGGGACTAGGGCTCGCGAGACCCAGTACTTC.